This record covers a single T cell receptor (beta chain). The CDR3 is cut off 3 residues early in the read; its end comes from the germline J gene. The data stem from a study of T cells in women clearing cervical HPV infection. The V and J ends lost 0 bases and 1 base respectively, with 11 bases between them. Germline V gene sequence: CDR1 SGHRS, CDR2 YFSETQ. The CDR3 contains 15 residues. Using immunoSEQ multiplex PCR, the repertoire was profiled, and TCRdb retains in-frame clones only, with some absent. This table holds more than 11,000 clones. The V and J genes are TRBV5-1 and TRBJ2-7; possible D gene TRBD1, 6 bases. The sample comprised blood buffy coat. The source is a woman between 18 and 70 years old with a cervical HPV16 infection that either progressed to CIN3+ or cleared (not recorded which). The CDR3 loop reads CASSLATGISYEQYF. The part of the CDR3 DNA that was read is TGCGCCAGCAGCTTGGCTACAGGGATATCCTACGAG.